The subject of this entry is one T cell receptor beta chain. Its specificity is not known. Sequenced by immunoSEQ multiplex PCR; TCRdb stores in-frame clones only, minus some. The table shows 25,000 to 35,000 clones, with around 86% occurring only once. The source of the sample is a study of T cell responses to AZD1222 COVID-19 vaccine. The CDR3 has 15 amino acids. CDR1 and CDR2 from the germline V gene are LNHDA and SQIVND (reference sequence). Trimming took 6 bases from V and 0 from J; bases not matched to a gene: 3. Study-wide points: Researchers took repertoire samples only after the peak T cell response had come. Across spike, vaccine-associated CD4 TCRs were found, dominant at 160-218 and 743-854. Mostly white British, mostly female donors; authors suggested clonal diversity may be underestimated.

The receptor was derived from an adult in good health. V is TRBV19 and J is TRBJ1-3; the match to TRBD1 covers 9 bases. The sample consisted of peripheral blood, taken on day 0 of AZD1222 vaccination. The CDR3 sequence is CASRSTGGSGNTIYF. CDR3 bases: TGTGCCAGTAGATCGACAGGGGGCTCTGGAAACACCATATATTTT.